Listed here are 16 T cell receptor beta chains from one sample, sequenced in a study of T cell repertoires in cytomegalovirus infection. Their cognate antigens are unknown. TCRdb redid the calling of the reads with MiXCR, one entry per CDR3 protein. In the table there are around 340,000 distinct CDR3 sequences, just under 30% of which are singletons. The starting material was cultured PBMCs, obtained from culture after CMV antigen stimulation. The receptor source for this set is a human donor in good health (CMV status not recorded). Some clones in this sample may be carry-over from other donors' samples.

This chain connects TRBV29-1 to TRBJ1-1; D not resolved. CDR1 is SQVTM, CDR2 ANQGSEA, per germline. V shed 0 bases and J shed 1 base, with 21 bases lying between them. This CDR3 spans 18 amino acids. The CDR3 DNA follows: TGCAGCGTTGAAGACGGCCCTGTTACGGACCCTTGGAACACTGAAGCTTTCTTT. It translates to CSVEDGPVTDPWNTEAFF.

This clonotype was found many times. The rearrangement uses TRBV7-2 and TRBJ2-7; perhaps TRBD1 as D (5 bases). Germline loops: CDR1 SGHTA, CDR2 FQGNSA. Trimming removed 2 bases at V and 2 bases at J, with 19 bases between. The CDR3 has 17 amino acids. DNA of the CDR3: TGTGCCAGCAGCTTAATGTCACCGAATAGGGGAACCTACGAGCAGTACTTC. This translates into CASSLMSPNRGTYEQYF.

The chain carries TRBV19 and TRBJ2-2; TRBD2 aligns across 8 bases. V shed 6 bases, J shed 0 bases, and the junction held 6 bases outside the gene matches. This CDR3 has 16 amino acids. CDR1 is LNHDA and CDR2 is SQIVND in the germline V gene (reference sequence). The CDR3 DNA follows: TGTGCCAGTAGGGGTCGAGCGGGAGCGAACACCGGGGAGCTGTTTTTT. This translates into CASRGRAGANTGELFF.

The rearrangement uses TRBV27 and TRBJ2-1; TRBD2 matches at 11 bases. J gave up 8 bases and V 7 bases, and 7 bases lay outside the gene matches. CDR1 and CDR2 (germline): MNHEY, SMNVEV (reference sequence). The CDR3 is made up of 14 amino acids. The CDR3 region has the DNA TGTGCCAGCAAAACTAGCGGGAGTCTTCATGAGCAGTTCTTC. This translates into CASKTSGSLHEQFF.

Details on this clonotype: Since no conserved phenylalanine or tryptophan closes the CDR3, a read error is the likely cause. V is TRBV12-3 or TRBV12-4 and J is TRBJ1-1; a weak D match, TRBD1 (5 bases). The V and J ends lost 8 bases and 0 bases respectively, with 13 bases between them. This CDR3 has 14 amino acids. The CDR3 is CASGLTAMNTEAFL. In DNA, the CDR3 is TGTGCCAGCGGGTTGACAGCCATGAACACTGAAGCTTTCCTT.

This rearrangement joins TRBV27 to TRBJ2-3; possible D gene TRBD1, 6 bases. CDR1 is MNHEY and CDR2 is SMNVEV in the germline V gene (reference sequence). V lost 4 bases and J 2 bases, leaving 16 bases between the germline ends. The CDR3 contains 16 residues. The DNA of the CDR3 is TGTGCCAGCAGTTACAACAGGGAGCTGCTCACAGATACGCAGTATTTT. Residues: CASSYNRELLTDTQYF.

The chain joins TRBV6-2 or TRBV6-3 to TRBJ2-7; a possible D gene is TRBD1 (5 bases). V gave up 2 bases and J gave up 3 bases, with 23 bases separating them. CDR3 length: 18 residues. Per germline, CDR1 MNHEY and CDR2 SVGEGT. The DNA for the CDR3 is TGTGCCAGCAGTTACCCGACAGAATCGGCCAATAGATTCTACGAGCAGTACTTC. Translating it yields CASSYPTESANRFYEQYF.

The chain uses TRBV7-9 and TRBJ2-5, with 8 bases lining up with TRBD1. This CDR3 region has 15 residues. Germline lookup yields CDR1 SEHNR and CDR2 FQNEAQ (reference sequence). J gave up 5 bases and V 4 bases, and 9 bases lay outside the gene matches. The CDR3 here is CASSYGQGRVETQYF. The CDR3 bases are TGTGCCAGCAGCTACGGACAGGGCAGGGTGGAGACCCAGTACTTC.

The rearrangement links TRBV12-3 or TRBV12-4 to TRBJ2-7; D is undetermined. The CDR3 spans 14 residues. Trimming pared 0 bases from V and 3 bases from J, leaving 9 bases between. For the CDR3, the DNA is TGTGCCAGCAGTTTAGCTAGCCGAAGCTACGAGCAGTACTTC. This encodes CASSLASRSYEQYF.

A few counts support this clonotype. This chain links TRBV7-3 with TRBJ2-1, with TRBD1 as a possible D gene (6 bases). The CDR3 is made up of 16 amino acids. Germline V lookup: CDR1 SGHTA, CDR2 FQGTGA. Deletions cut 0 bases from V and 4 bases from J, with 13 bases between. DNA of the CDR3: TGTGCCAGCAGCTTAACGTCAGGGGACAAATACAATGAGCAGTTCTTC. As protein: CASSLTSGDKYNEQFF.

The chain has TRBV4-2 and TRBJ2-2; the D is unclear. Germline V gene lookup returns CDR1 LGHNA and CDR2 YNFKEQ. The CDR3 covers 15 residues. Trimming took 0 bases from V and 8 from J, leaving 13 bases between them. The CDR3: CASSQDGPGTGELFF. CDR3 nucleotide sequence: TGTGCCAGCAGCCAAGATGGACCCGGTACTGGGGAGCTGTTTTTT.

This clonotype was counted only a few times. J is TRBJ1-1 and V is TRBV12-5; D uncertain. Germline lookup yields CDR1 LGHNT and CDR2 FRNRAP. CDR3 size: 12 residues. Trimming removed 6 bases at V and 7 bases at J, with 12 bases between. The CDR3, as DNA: TGTGCTAGTGGCCCCTCCGCTATTGAAGCTTTCTTT. Translated, it gives CASGPSAIEAFF.

This clonotype turned up a few times. The chain joins TRBV2 to TRBJ2-1; 8 nucleotides line up with TRBD2. With 4 bases clipped from V and 1 base from J, the junction kept 3 bases outside the gene matches. Germline V gives CDR1 SNHLY, CDR2 FYNNEI. This CDR3 contains 15 residues. DNA of the CDR3: TGTGCCAGCAGTGGGGCGGGAGGATCCTACAATGAGCAGTTCTTC. This codes for CASSGAGGSYNEQFF.

The chain carries TRBV19 and TRBJ1-5, with 7 bases aligning to TRBD1. Germline CDR1 LNHDA, CDR2 SQIVND (reference sequence). The CDR3 is made up of 17 amino acids. Losses at the gene ends were 7 bases for V and 5 bases for J; bases not matched to a gene: 17. In nucleotides, the CDR3 is TGTGCCAGTAAACCCCACCGCCGGGACAGAACAGATCAGCCCCAGCATTTT. Residues: CASKPHRRDRTDQPQHF.

The J gene is TRBJ1-2, the V gene TRBV4-2; perhaps TRBD1 as D (5 bases). Germline V CDR1 and CDR2: LGHNA, YNFKEQ. Trimming pared 5 bases from V and 3 bases from J, leaving 16 bases between. The CDR3 covers 15 residues. CDR3 DNA sequence: TGTGCCAGCAGCTCCAAATCATGGGGACACTATGGCTACACCTTC. This gives the protein CASSSKSWGHYGYTF.

The genes are TRBV20-1 and TRBJ2-1, with TRBD2 matching 8 bases. V shed 3 bases, J shed 2 bases, and the junction held 9 bases outside the gene matches. The CDR3 contains 16 residues. The germline V gene has CDR1 DFQATT and CDR2 SNEGSKA (reference sequence). Here the CDR3 DNA reads TGCAGTGCTAGGTTTAGTTCGCGGGAGGCCTACAATGAGCAGTTCTTC. Protein product: CSARFSSREAYNEQFF.